These T cell receptor beta chains were read from a single sample in a study. From the 5' RACE reads, TCRdb called clonotypes with MiXCR, one entry per CDR3 protein. The data show 52,000 or so distinct CDR3 sequences, around 20% seen once. The specimen was tumor-infiltrating Tregs sorted from the breast tumor. These receptors were obtained from a female donor with breast cancer. CDR3s include the opening cysteine and the closing phenylalanine or tryptophan. D genes are given only for firm matches. Clone size appears in some rows only: once, few, many, or a class for an expanded clone.

CDR3 protein	CDR3 DNA	CDR3 length	V gene	D gene	clone size	J gene
CASTKTGTGYGYTF	TGTGCCAGCACCAAAACAGGGACAGGGTATGGCTACACCTTC	14	TRBV6-5	TRBD1	NA	TRBJ1-2
CSARKRNEQFF	TGCAGTGCTAGGAAGCGGAATGAGCAGTTCTTC	11	TRBV20-1	NA	NA	TRBJ2-1
CATSYTSGANVLTF	TGTGCCACCAGCTATACTTCTGGGGCCAACGTCCTGACTTTC	14	TRBV15	NA	few	TRBJ2-6
CASSGGQMNTEAFF	TGCGCCAGCAGCGGCGGACAGATGAACACTGAAGCTTTCTTT	14	TRBV5-1	NA	NA	TRBJ1-1
CAISEQGPSYEQYF	TGTGCCATCAGTGAACAGGGACCCTCCTACGAGCAGTACTTC	14	TRBV10-3	NA	NA	TRBJ2-7
CASSHTSGDYNEQFF	TGTGCCAGCAGCCACACTAGCGGAGACTACAATGAGCAGTTCTTC	15	TRBV7-8	TRBD2	few	TRBJ2-1
CASSLDENLSGDEQFF	TGTGCCAGCAGCTTAGATGAGAACCTCAGCGGGGATGAGCAGTTCTTC	16	TRBV11-3	TRBD2	NA	TRBJ2-1
CSASPSGLNEQFF	TGCAGTGCTAGTCCTAGCGGGTTGAATGAGCAGTTCTTC	13	TRBV20-1	TRBD2	few	TRBJ2-1
CSAGDSGARGTDTQYF	TGCAGTGCTGGGGACAGTGGCGCGAGGGGCACAGATACGCAGTATTTT	16	TRBV20-1	TRBD1	few	TRBJ2-3
CASSLAAGIGSDTQYF	TGCGCCAGCAGCTTGGCCGCTGGGATAGGATCAGATACGCAGTATTTT	16	TRBV5-1	NA	NA	TRBJ2-3
CASSDQPWTSNERFF	TGCGCCAGCAGCGACCAGCCTTGGACTAGTAATGAGCGGTTCTTC	15	TRBV5-1	TRBD2	NA	TRBJ2-1
CSARGTEKLFF	TGCAGTGCTAGGGGCACCGAAAAACTGTTTTTT	11	TRBV20-1	NA	many	TRBJ1-4
CSARLAGEVADTQYF	TGCAGCGCAAGACTAGCGGGAGAAGTAGCTGATACGCAGTATTTT	15	TRBV29-1	TRBD2	few	TRBJ2-3
CSAQEWGEQFF	TGCAGTGCCCAGGAATGGGGTGAGCAGTTCTTC	11	TRBV20-1	NA	NA	TRBJ2-1
CASSRGLVRNEQFF	TGTGCCAGCAGCCGAGGACTAGTCCGGAATGAGCAGTTCTTC	14	TRBV14	TRBD2	NA	TRBJ2-1
CSVQGATEAFF	TGCAGCGTCCAGGGGGCGACTGAAGCTTTCTTT	11	TRBV29-1	TRBD1	NA	TRBJ1-1
CASSLSSGHTGELFF	TGTGCCAGCAGCTTGTCTAGCGGACACACCGGGGAGCTGTTTTTT	15	TRBV5-4	TRBD2	NA	TRBJ2-2
CASSPSRTGVNEQYF	TGTGCCAGCAGCCCCTCAAGGACAGGGGTCAACGAGCAGTACTTC	15	TRBV7-8	TRBD1	few	TRBJ2-7
CASSTYSNQPQHF	TGTGCCAGCAGCACCTATAGCAATCAGCCCCAGCATTTT	13	TRBV27	NA	few	TRBJ1-5
CSASPQGLTYEQYF	TGCAGTGCTAGCCCACAGGGTTTGACCTACGAGCAGTACTTC	14	TRBV20-1	NA	few	TRBJ2-7
CASETRGTGELFF	TGTGCCAGCGAGACAAGGGGAACCGGGGAGCTGTTTTTT	13	TRBV7-9	NA	few	TRBJ2-2
CASSFWREQFF	TGTGCCAGCAGTTTCTGGCGGGAGCAGTTCTTC	11	TRBV12-3/TRBV12-4	NA	NA	TRBJ2-1
CASSLTGSGTEAFF	TGTGCCAGCAGTTTAACAGGGTCGGGAACTGAAGCTTTCTTT	14	TRBV12-3/TRBV12-4	NA	NA	TRBJ1-1
CATSDYSAEQFF	TGTGCCACCAGTGATTATAGCGCCGAGCAGTTCTTC	12	TRBV24-1	NA	many	TRBJ2-1
CASSFIDGYGYTF	TGTGCCAGCAGTTTCATAGACGGCTATGGCTACACCTTC	13	TRBV27	NA	NA	TRBJ1-2
CASSSRMGGLPFEQYF	TGTGCCAGCAGCTCCCGGATGGGGGGGCTCCCCTTCGAGCAGTACTTC	16	TRBV7-9	NA	NA	TRBJ2-7
CASSPGQGYQETQYF	TGTGCCAGCAGCCCCGGACAGGGCTACCAAGAGACCCAGTACTTC	15	TRBV7-9	TRBD1	NA	TRBJ2-5
CASSLPGTSEAFF	TGTGCCAGCAGTTTACCGGGGACGTCTGAAGCTTTCTTT	13	TRBV6-5	NA	NA	TRBJ1-1
CASSQDRVGYNEQFF	TGTGCCAGCAGCCAAGACAGGGTCGGTTACAATGAGCAGTTCTTC	15	TRBV4-2	NA	few	TRBJ2-1
CASSLERGGIGELFF	TGTGCCAGCAGCCTTGAAAGGGGAGGGATCGGGGAGCTGTTTTTT	15	TRBV27	TRBD2	once	TRBJ2-2
CATSDNNEQFF	TGTGCCACCAGTGATAACAATGAGCAGTTCTTC	11	TRBV24-1	NA	many	TRBJ2-1
CASSAYGDPEAFF	TGCGCCAGCAGCGCCTACGGAGACCCTGAAGCTTTCTTT	13	TRBV5-1	NA	NA	TRBJ1-1
CASSEAVGEQYF	TGTGCCAGCAGTGAAGCGGTGGGGGAGCAGTACTTC	12	TRBV6-1	NA	few	TRBJ2-7
CASSWVGAGEGEQYF	TGTGCCAGCAGCTGGGTAGGCGCGGGAGAGGGCGAGCAGTACTTC	15	TRBV7-9	TRBD2	many	TRBJ2-7
CASSDPPGGNTGELFF	TGTGCCAGCAGCGATCCCCCAGGGGGGAACACCGGGGAGCTGTTTTTT	16	TRBV7-9	TRBD1	NA	TRBJ2-2